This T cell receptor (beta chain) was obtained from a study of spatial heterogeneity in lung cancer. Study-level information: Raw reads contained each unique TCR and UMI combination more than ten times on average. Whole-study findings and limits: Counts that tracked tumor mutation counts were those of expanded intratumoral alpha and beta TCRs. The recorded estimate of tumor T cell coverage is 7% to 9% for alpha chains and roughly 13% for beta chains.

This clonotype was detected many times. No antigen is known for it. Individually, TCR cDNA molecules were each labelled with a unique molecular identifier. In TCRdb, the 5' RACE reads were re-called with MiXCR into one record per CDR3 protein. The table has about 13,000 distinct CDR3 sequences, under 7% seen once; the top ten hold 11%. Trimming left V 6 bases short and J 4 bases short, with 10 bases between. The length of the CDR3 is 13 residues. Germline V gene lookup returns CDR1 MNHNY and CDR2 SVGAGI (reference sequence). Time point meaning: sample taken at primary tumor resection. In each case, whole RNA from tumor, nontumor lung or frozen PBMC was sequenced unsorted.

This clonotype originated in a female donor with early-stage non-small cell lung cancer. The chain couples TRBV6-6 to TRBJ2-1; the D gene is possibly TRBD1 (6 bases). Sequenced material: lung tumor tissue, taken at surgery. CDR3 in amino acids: CASRGAGYNEQFF. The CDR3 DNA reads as TGTGCCAGCAGGGGGGCAGGATACAATGAGCAGTTCTTC.